One and the same sample provided the 22 T cell receptor beta chains below, sequenced in a study of OX40 agonist ivuxolimab in advanced cancers. TCRdb's copy holds only in-frame clones and misses some; the assay was immunoSEQ multiplex PCR. The table includes about 77,000 clones, about 90% detected once. The sample here was CD4+ or CD8+ T cells sorted from blood, taken in a trial of the OX40 agonist ivuxolimab. The receptors originated from an adult with an advanced solid tumor such as melanoma, head and neck, liver or kidney cancer.

The V gene is TRBV2, the J gene TRBJ2-3; D is unclear. Germline CDR1 reads SNHLY; CDR2 reads FYNNEI. The CDR3 is made up of 14 amino acids. Deletions cut 5 bases from V and 2 bases from J, with 11 bases between. The CDR3 region has the DNA TGTGCCAGCAGTACCCCAGGTGACACAGATACGCAGTATTTT. This sequence encodes CASSTPGDTDTQYF.

The gene calls are TRBV2 and TRBJ1-5, with TRBD1 as a possible D gene (5 bases). There are 15 residues in the CDR3. Germline V gene lookup returns CDR1 SNHLY and CDR2 FYNNEI. V was shortened by 6 bases and J by 0 bases, with 12 bases between the two germline ends. The CDR3 DNA reads as TGTGCCAGCAGCCGGGGGGGGGATAGCAATCAGCCCCAGCATTTT. This encodes CASSRGGDSNQPQHF.

The chain carries TRBV5-6 and TRBJ1-3; D unclear. CDR1 SGHDT and CDR2 YYEEEE come from the germline V gene. V lost 0 bases and J lost 4, with 5 bases in between. This CDR3 comprises 13 residues. Here the CDR3 DNA reads TGTGCCAGCAGCTTGGTGCGGGGAAACACCATATATTTT. Translation: CASSLVRGNTIYF.

In its sample, this clone was seen a few times. The J gene is TRBJ2-7, the V gene TRBV29-1, with 9 bases identical to TRBD1. This CDR3 is built from 15 residues. V trimming: 6 bases; J trimming: 5 bases; junction bases outside the gene matches: 14. The germline gives CDR1 SQVTM, CDR2 ANQGSEA. The CDR3 DNA follows: TGCAGCGTCGCTCAGTTAGGGACAGGGAACGACGAGCAGTACTTC. Protein product: CSVAQLGTGNDEQYF.

The rearrangement joins TRBV6-1 to TRBJ1-2; weak D call: TRBD1 (6 bases). The CDR3 consists of 15 residues. V was trimmed by 6 bases and J by 8 bases, leaving 22 bases between them. Germline CDR1 and CDR2: MNHNS and SASEGT. The CDR3 sequence: CASRREGHRPEGYTF. The CDR3, as DNA: TGTGCCAGCAGGCGAGAGGGACACCGCCCAGAGGGCTACACCTTC.

V is TRBV28 and J is TRBJ1-1, with unresolved D. Trimming stripped 2 bases from V and 1 base from J, with 8 bases between. The CDR3 sequence is 14 residues long. Looked up from germline, CDR1 is MDHEN and CDR2 is SYDVKM. The CDR3 reads CASSLKKRNTEAFF. The CDR3 DNA reads TGTGCCAGCAGTTTAAAGAAGAGGAACACTGAAGCTTTCTTT.

The CDR3, as DNA: TGTGCCAGCAGCTTTCAGGAGGGGGGAGCCCAGTACTTC. It is translated as CASSFQEGGAQYF. V usage is TRBV7-2 and J usage is TRBJ2-5; D could derive from TRBD1 or TRBD2 (6 bases each). CDR1 and CDR2 (germline): SGHTA, FQGNSA. The V end lost 3 bases, the J end lost 9 bases, and 14 bases lay between the germline ends. This CDR3 has 13 amino acids.

The chain carries TRBV27 and TRBJ1-3, with TRBD1 identical over 9 bases. Looked up from germline, CDR1 is MNHEY and CDR2 is SMNVEV (reference sequence). The CDR3 is 18 amino acids. The V and J ends lost 2 bases and 0 bases, in that order; junction bases with no gene match: 8. The CDR3 protein is CASSLRGGTGNSGNTIYF. CDR3 bases: TGTGCCAGCAGTTTAAGAGGGGGGACAGGGAACTCTGGAAACACCATATATTTT.

The J gene is TRBJ1-1, the V gene TRBV20-1; D not resolved. Trimming cost V 5 bases and J 7 bases, with 8 bases left between them. CDR1 and CDR2 from the germline V gene are DFQATT and SNEGSKA (reference sequence). The CDR3 is 10 amino acids. CDR3 sequence reads: CSALRGEAFF. The CDR3 DNA sequence: TGCAGTGCTCTCCGGGGTGAAGCTTTCTTT.

This clone was seen only once. CDR3 protein: CASSQQDAYEQYF. As DNA, the CDR3 is TGTGCCAGCAGCCAACAAGATGCCTACGAGCAGTACTTC. The chain carries TRBV14 and TRBJ2-7, with D unresolved. This CDR3 is built from 13 residues. Per germline, CDR1 SGHDN and CDR2 FVKESK. With 2 bases removed from V and 2 bases from J, the gap between germline ends came to 7 bases.

The chain is built from TRBV13 and TRBJ2-2, with D maybe TRBD1 (6 bases). Trimming removed 5 bases at V and 4 bases at J, with 11 bases between. CDR1 is PRHDT, CDR2 FYEKMQ, per germline (reference sequence). The CDR3 totals 14 residues. The CDR3 sequence is CASSLLGATGELFF. The CDR3, as DNA: TGTGCCAGCAGCCTCCTGGGGGCCACCGGGGAGCTGTTTTTT.

V gene TRBV7-2 combines with J gene TRBJ2-5; possibly TRBD1 or TRBD2 for D (5 bases each). Germline CDR1 reads SGHTA; CDR2 reads FQGNSA. V gave up 8 bases and J gave up 1 base, with 23 bases separating them. The CDR3 covers 17 residues. Here the CDR3 DNA reads TGTGCCAGCGGCCGTTGGGGGAGACTCATTATCCAAGAGACCCAGTACTTC. This gives the protein CASGRWGRLIIQETQYF.

Here the CDR3 reads CASSQGADTEAFF. As DNA, the CDR3 is TGTGCCAGCTCTCAGGGGGCCGACACTGAAGCTTTCTTT. The V gene is TRBV18, the J gene TRBJ1-1, with TRBD1 identical over 8 bases. Per the germline V gene, CDR1 is KGHSH and CDR2 is LQKENI. The CDR3 is 13 amino acids. V was pared by 6 bases and J by 3 bases, with 3 bases of the junction left unmatched.

The chain has TRBV5-1 and TRBJ2-3; no reliable D call. The length of the CDR3 is 14 residues. The germline gives CDR1 SGHRS, CDR2 YFSETQ. The germline V and J ends were trimmed by 1 base and 2 bases, with 8 bases remaining between them. The CDR3 nucleotides are TGCGCCAGCAGCTTGAGACGGTCCACAGATACGCAGTATTTT. Its translation is CASSLRRSTDTQYF. Filled out from reference TRBV5-1 and TRBJ2-3, the complete variable domain reads KAGVTQTPRYLIKTRGQQVTLSCSPISGHRSVSWYQQTPGQGLQFLFEYFSETQRNKGNFPGRFSGRQFSNSRSEMNVSTLELGDSALYLCASSLRRSTDTQYFGPGTRLTVL.

V usage is TRBV5-1 and J usage is TRBJ1-4; maybe TRBD1 (6 bases). Germline-derived CDR1 and CDR2 are SGHRS and YFSETQ. This CDR3 is built from 16 residues. Trimming took off 4 bases at V and 3 bases at J, with 16 bases between the two ends. The CDR3 DNA is TGCGCCAGCAGCCCGCTATCCCCAGGGGCTAATGAAAAACTGTTTTTT. Translated: CASSPLSPGANEKLFF.

The rearrangement uses TRBV7-6 and TRBJ2-3; no reliable D call. The CDR3 loop spans 15 amino acids. Per the germline V gene, CDR1 is SGHVS and CDR2 is FNYEAQ. V lost 1 base to trimming and J lost 4 bases, with 12 bases between them. As DNA, the CDR3 is TGTGCCAGCAGCTTAGGCCCCCTTAGAGCAGATACGCAGTATTTT. Translated, it gives CASSLGPLRADTQYF. The full variable domain, its missing parts supplied by reference TRBV7-6 and TRBJ2-3, is GAGVSQSPRYKVTKRGQDVALRCDPISGHVSLYWYRQALGQGPEFLTYFNYEAQQDKSGLPNDRFSAERPEGSISTLTIQRTEQRDSAMYRCASSLGPLRADTQYFGPGTRLTVL.

The V and J genes are TRBV7-2 and TRBJ1-2, with D possibly being TRBD1 (5 bases). The germline V and J ends were trimmed by 5 bases and 4 bases, with 11 bases remaining between them. Germline V gene data show CDR1 as SGHTA and CDR2 as FQGNSA. CDR3 size: 13 residues. CDR3 bases: TGTGCCAGCAGCCCCGGAGGGACCTATGGCTACACCTTC. Its protein product is CASSPGGTYGYTF.

The chain employs TRBV7-9 and TRBJ1-2, with D hard to call. CDR1 is SEHNR and CDR2 is FQNEAQ in the germline V gene (reference sequence). This CDR3 contains 14 residues. The V and J ends lost 3 bases and 6 bases respectively, with 14 bases between them. In DNA form, the CDR3 reads TGTGCCAGCAGCTTCGGTTTGGGGAGCAATGGCTACACCTTC. Translation gives CASSFGLGSNGYTF. The full variable domain, with the rest looked up from reference TRBV7-9 and TRBJ1-2, is DTGVSQNPRHKITKRGQNVTFRCDPISEHNRLYWYRQTLGQGPEFLTYFQNEAQLEKSRLLSDRFSAERPKGSFSTLEIQRTEQGDSAMYLCASSFGLGSNGYTFGSGTRLTVV.

About this clone itself: The sample contains more than one DNA sequence encoding this CDR3. CDR3 sequence: CAISDSNQPQHF. The CDR3 DNA reads TGTGCCATCAGTGATAGCAATCAGCCCCAGCATTTT. V is TRBV10-3 and J is TRBJ1-5; D is ambiguous. The CDR3 has 12 residues. Germline-derived CDR1 and CDR2 are ENHRY and SYGVKD. Trimming shortened V by 3 bases and J by 0 bases, and 0 bases separated the two germline ends.

The chain couples TRBV19 to TRBJ2-5; D might be TRBD2 (5 bases). Per germline, CDR1 LNHDA and CDR2 SQIVND (reference sequence). The CDR3 totals 14 residues. The ends were cut back, 3 bases at V and 3 bases at J, with 11 bases in the middle. The CDR3: CASSIASGEETQYF. The CDR3 DNA follows: TGTGCCAGTAGTATTGCGTCCGGGGAAGAGACCCAGTACTTC.

The CDR3 loop is CASRKPGQGAKAFF. The CDR3 DNA is TGTGCCAGCAGGAAACCTGGGCAGGGGGCTAAAGCTTTCTTT. This chain connects TRBV6-5 to TRBJ1-1, with 8 bases aligning to TRBD1. Looked up from germline, CDR1 is MNHEY and CDR2 is SVGAGI. CDR3 size: 14 residues. Trimming took 6 bases from V and 9 from J; bases not matched to a gene: 12.

The chain joins TRBV18 to TRBJ2-1; TRBD2 agrees at 13 bases. V dropped 6 bases and J dropped 5; count of bases not matched to a gene: 13. In germline, CDR1 is KGHSH, CDR2 LQKENI. The CDR3 consists of 18 residues. This chain's CDR3 is CASSLTTLLAGGDNEQFF. The DNA for the CDR3 is TGTGCCAGCTCCCTCACTACTCTACTAGCGGGGGGGGACAATGAGCAGTTCTTC.